This T cell receptor beta chain was observed in a study of blood T cell repertoires in COVID-19. Whole-study context: There were acute and convalescent COVID-19 samples, and they came from the United States, Italy and Spain.

Per the germline V gene, CDR1 is SNHLY and CDR2 is FYNNEI. The V end was cut by 2 bases, the J end by 7 bases, with 14 bases between. The CDR3 runs 14 residues. Sequenced by immunoSEQ multiplex PCR; TCRdb stores in-frame clones only, minus some. The sample has about 130,000 clones; approximately 83% are singletons. The receptor comes from a man at least 80 years old with active or convalescent COVID-19. The sequenced material came from peripheral blood. The chain combines TRBV2 with TRBJ1-2; D is possibly TRBD1 (6 bases). CDR3 amino acids: CASSENGGRIGYTF. CDR3 nucleotides: TGTGCCAGCAGTGAAAATGGGGGCAGAATTGGCTACACCTTC.